Listed here are 25 T cell receptor beta chains from one sample, sequenced in a study of cytomegalovirus exposure and HLA in healthy donors. Primers: 60 Vbeta forward and 13 Jbeta reverse. TCRdb keeps only in-frame clones here, not all; method: immunoSEQ multiplex PCR. The sample holds 150,000 to 200,000 clones, 78% seen once. Sequenced input: PBMCs. The receptors were gathered from a woman in her 30s in good health and CMV-seropositive.

CDR3 sequence (DNA): TGTGCCAGCAGCGCCCGACAGGGTAGGGCACCCCTCCACTTT. It is translated as CASSARQGRAPLHF. This chain links TRBV13 with TRBJ1-6; 7 positions match TRBD1. CDR1 and CDR2 (germline): PRHDT, FYEKMQ (reference sequence). The CDR3 covers 14 residues. Unmatched junction bases numbered 9, after V lost 5 bases and J lost 11 bases. The complete variable domain, with remaining parts taken from reference TRBV13 and TRBJ1-6, reads AAGVIQSPRHLIKEKRETATLKCYPIPRHDTVYWYQQGPGQDPQFLISFYEKMQSDKGSIPDRFSAQQFSDYHSELNMSSLELGDSALYFCASSARQGRAPLHFGNGTRLTVT.

This clone was seen only a few times. The chain combines TRBV5-1 with TRBJ2-7; maybe TRBD2 (6 bases). This CDR3 has 14 residues. V was pared by 10 bases and J by 7 bases, with 24 bases between. The germline V gene has CDR1 SGHRS and CDR2 YFSETQ. The CDR3, as DNA: TGCGCCGGCAAGCTATCGGACGCCGCGGGGGAGCAGTACTTC. Translating gives CAGKLSDAAGEQYF.

The genes are TRBV5-5 and TRBJ1-1, with D maybe TRBD1 (6 bases). The CDR3 has 13 residues. V was clipped by 4 bases and J by 4 bases, with 11 bases between them. CDR1 and CDR2 from the germline V gene are SGHKS and YYEKEE (reference sequence). The CDR3 sequence: CASSQQGLTEAFF. The CDR3 DNA reads TGTGCCAGCAGCCAACAGGGCCTCACTGAAGCTTTCTTT.

The rearrangement links TRBV6-1 to TRBJ1-1; D is possibly TRBD1 (6 bases). Trimming took 8 bases from V and 1 from J, leaving 14 bases between them. Germline CDR1 MNHNS, CDR2 SASEGT. CDR3 length equals 14 residues. CDR3 bases: TGTGCCAGCTTTTTGCGGACAGCGAACACTGAAGCTTTCTTT. Translation gives CASFLRTANTEAFF.

The rearrangement joins TRBV2 to TRBJ2-1, with TRBD2 matching 10 bases. CDR1 is SNHLY and CDR2 is FYNNEI in the germline V gene. The CDR3 totals 15 residues. V shed 4 bases, J shed 7 bases, and the junction held 7 bases outside the gene matches. The CDR3 protein is CASSASQRGGNEQFF. CDR3 DNA sequence: TGTGCCAGCAGTGCTAGCCAGCGGGGGGGGAATGAGCAGTTCTTC.

In its sample, this clone was seen many times. V usage is TRBV6-5 and J usage is TRBJ2-7; no clear D. Germline V gene data show CDR1 as MNHEY and CDR2 as SVGAGI. Trimming cost V 6 bases and J 3 bases, with 6 bases left between them. The CDR3 is 11 residues long. The CDR3 coding sequence is TGTGCCAGCAGCCGACTCTACGAGCAGTACTTC. As protein: CASSRLYEQYF.

This clone has only a few counts. The chain has TRBV4-1 and TRBJ1-3, with 7 bases identical to TRBD1. Per germline, CDR1 MGHRA and CDR2 YSYEKL. The CDR3 extends over 17 amino acids. Trimming took 4 bases from V and 4 from J; bases not matched to a gene: 13. CDR3 sequence: CASSLTRGGEAGNTIYF. The DNA of the CDR3 is TGCGCCAGCAGCCTCACCAGAGGGGGCGAAGCCGGAAACACCATATATTTT.

The chain links TRBV15 to TRBJ1-2; D uncertain. V lost 5 bases, J lost 4 bases, and 11 bases lay in between. The CDR3 spans 13 residues. Germline V gene data show CDR1 as LNHNV and CDR2 as YYDKDF (reference sequence). As DNA, the CDR3 is TGTGCCACCAGCCGCCTCTATGTCTATGGCTACACCTTC. The encoded protein is CATSRLYVYGYTF.

The V call is TRBV5-4, the J call TRBJ2-5; 7 bases align to TRBD1. The V and J ends lost 5 bases and 1 base, in that order; junction bases with no gene match: 8. The CDR3 totals 15 residues. Germline loops: CDR1 SGHNT, CDR2 YYREEE (reference sequence). The CDR3 spells CASRSGQAAQETQYF. CDR3 DNA: TGTGCCAGCAGATCCGGACAGGCGGCCCAAGAGACCCAGTACTTC.

The chain joins TRBV4-2 to TRBJ1-1, with 9 bases matching TRBD1. From germline, CDR1 is LGHNA and CDR2 YNFKEQ. This CDR3 has 15 amino acids. V shed 8 bases and J 1 base; nucleotides not matched to a gene: 8. The CDR3 nucleotides are TGTGCCAGCCGCCTTGGGGGACAGGGGAACACTGAAGCTTTCTTT. Translating gives CASRLGGQGNTEAFF.

The table lists this clone with a count of one. This chain connects TRBV6-1 to TRBJ1-3, with D unresolved. V shed 7 bases and J shed 0 bases, with 10 bases lying between them. This CDR3 region has 14 residues. Germline CDR1 and CDR2: MNHNS and SASEGT. The CDR3 DNA reads TGTGCCAGCACACGGGGTATCTCTGGAAACACCATATATTTT. It codes for CASTRGISGNTIYF.

The chain carries TRBV2 and TRBJ1-3, with D perhaps TRBD1 (5 bases). This CDR3 has 15 amino acids. The germline gives CDR1 SNHLY, CDR2 FYNNEI. V dropped 10 bases and J dropped 0 bases, with 16 bases sitting between them. The CDR3 region has the DNA TGTGCCACGCGTTGGGGCACCCACTCTGGAAACACCATATATTTT. Amino acid sequence: CATRWGTHSGNTIYF.

For the CDR3, the DNA is TGTGCCAGCAGCTTCCGGACTAGCGGGAGGAATGAGCAGTTCTTC. Its translation: CASSFRTSGRNEQFF. This chain links TRBV7-9 with TRBJ2-1; 14 bases fit TRBD2. The CDR3 length is 15 residues. Germline values: CDR1 SEHNR, CDR2 FQNEAQ (reference sequence). V lost 3 bases and J lost 7; bases outside the gene matches: 2.

The gene calls are TRBV5-1 and TRBJ2-3; D is possibly TRBD2 (5 bases). V was clipped by 2 bases and J by 3 bases, with 10 bases between them. Per germline, CDR1 SGHRS and CDR2 YFSETQ. The CDR3 runs to 14 residues. CDR3 DNA sequence: TGCGCCAGCAGCTTCCGGGATGGGACAGATACGCAGTATTTT. Translating it yields CASSFRDGTDTQYF.

The chain couples TRBV6-1 to TRBJ1-1; D is unclear. V shed 6 bases and J shed 0 bases, with 14 bases lying between them. CDR1 MNHNS and CDR2 SASEGT come from the germline V gene. The CDR3 is made up of 15 amino acids. The CDR3 sequence is CASRPLDFMNTEAFF. In DNA, the CDR3 is TGTGCCAGCAGACCGTTAGACTTCATGAACACTGAAGCTTTCTTT.

The chain carries TRBV7-2 and TRBJ1-3; the D is unclear. Germline V lookup: CDR1 SGHTA, CDR2 FQGNSA. V was trimmed by 2 bases and J by 9 bases, leaving 8 bases between them. The CDR3 length is 12 residues. The CDR3 protein is CASSLLGGTIYF. In nucleotides, the CDR3 is TGTGCCAGCAGCTTATTGGGAGGCACCATATATTTT. The full variable domain, with the rest looked up from reference TRBV7-2 and TRBJ1-3, is GAGVSQSPSNKVTEKGKDVELRCDPISGHTALYWYRQSLGQGLEFLIYFQGNSAPDKSGLPSDRFSAERTGGSVSTLTIQRTQQEDSAVYLCASSLLGGTIYFGEGSWLTVV.

The chain is built from TRBV5-1 and TRBJ1-4, with D perhaps matching TRBD1 (6 bases). The germline gives CDR1 SGHRS, CDR2 YFSETQ. The V end was cut by 0 bases, the J end by 7 bases, with 16 bases between. The CDR3 contains 16 residues. The DNA of the CDR3 is TGCGCCAGCAGCTTGGCAGGGAGGGGGAGCGGTGAAAAACTGTTTTTT. This sequence encodes CASSLAGRGSGEKLFF.

The rearrangement uses TRBV27 and TRBJ2-1; D perhaps matches TRBD2 (6 bases). The CDR3 covers 15 residues. Germline V gives CDR1 MNHEY, CDR2 SMNVEV (reference sequence). V lost 6 bases, J lost 2 bases, and 14 bases lay in between. CDR3 nucleotide sequence: TGTGCCAGCAGCCCGGGGGAGTCTCCCTACAATGAGCAGTTCTTC. Residues: CASSPGESPYNEQFF.

The chain recombines TRBV4-3 with TRBJ1-1, with D perhaps matching TRBD1 (5 bases). V gave up 0 bases and J gave up 2 bases, with 13 bases separating them. The CDR3 is 16 residues long. In germline, CDR1 is LGHNA, CDR2 YSLEER. The chain's CDR3 is CASSQDQAGVNTEAFF. CDR3 in DNA: TGCGCCAGCAGCCAAGATCAAGCGGGGGTTAACACTGAAGCTTTCTTT.

The rearrangement links TRBV11-2 to TRBJ1-3, with D possibly matching TRBD1 (5 bases). The V gene lost 2 bases and the J gene lost 0 bases, with 17 bases spanning the gap. Germline CDR1 and CDR2: SGHAT and FQNNGV. The CDR3 is made up of 18 amino acids. CDR3 amino acids: CASSLHGRASPSGNTIYF. The CDR3 DNA is TGTGCCAGCAGCTTACATGGCAGGGCCTCTCCCTCTGGAAACACCATATATTTT.

This rearrangement joins TRBV6-1 to TRBJ2-1; D call uncertain. The CDR3 spans 13 residues. The ends were cut back, 5 bases at V and 3 bases at J, with 8 bases in the middle. Germline V lookup: CDR1 MNHNS, CDR2 SASEGT. In DNA, the CDR3 is TGTGCCAGCAGTTATGCCAGCTACAATGAGCAGTTCTTC. Its translation: CASSYASYNEQFF.

The V gene is TRBV29-1, the J gene TRBJ2-7, with a possible D match to TRBD2 (7 bases). Trimming left V 6 bases short and J 3 bases short, with 15 bases between. CDR1 and CDR2 from the germline V gene are SQVTM and ANQGSEA. The CDR3 spans 13 residues. The CDR3 sequence is CSVGGGSGYEQYF. The CDR3 DNA reads TGCAGCGTGGGGGGGGGCAGCGGCTACGAGCAGTACTTC.

This sequence joins TRBV4-1 and TRBJ2-7; a possible D gene is TRBD2 (5 bases). Trimming shortened V by 4 bases and J by 12 bases, and 16 bases separated the two germline ends. The CDR3 has 12 residues. Germline CDR1 and CDR2: MGHRA and YSYEKL. The CDR3 DNA is TGCGCCAGCAGCCCTAGCCCTCGTGTGACGTACTTC. It yields the protein CASSPSPRVTYF.

The V and J genes are TRBV14 and TRBJ2-7; 7 nucleotides align to TRBD2. Germline V gene lookup returns CDR1 SGHDN and CDR2 FVKESK. Losses at the gene ends were 1 base for V and 6 bases for J; bases not matched to a gene: 12. CDR3 length: 16 residues. The CDR3 nucleotides are TGTGCCAGCAGCCAAGGAGTCCTAGCGGATTTCGCCGAGCAGTACTTC. It specifies CASSQGVLADFAEQYF. The full variable domain, its missing parts supplied by reference TRBV14 and TRBJ2-7, is EAGVTQFPSHSVIEKGQTVTLRCDPISGHDNLYWYRRVMGKEIKFLLHFVKESKQDESGMPNNRFLAERTGGTYSTLKVQPAELEDSGVYFCASSQGVLADFAEQYFGPGTRLTVT.

The rearrangement joins TRBV5-1 to TRBJ1-2; the D is unclear. Germline V gene sequence: CDR1 SGHRS, CDR2 YFSETQ. Trimming left V 0 bases short and J 4 bases short, with 13 bases between. The CDR3 has 15 amino acids. For the CDR3, the DNA is TGCGCCAGCAGCTTGGGAGCGGCGGGCGTCTATGGCTACACCTTC. Amino acids: CASSLGAAGVYGYTF.